This T cell receptor beta chain emerged from a study of T cells in Graves' hyperthyroidism and ophthalmopathy (dated by TCRdb to about 2019). Background on the whole study: Peripheral blood samples were taken at initial diagnosis, before any treatment was given. To identify distinguishing TCR V-J signatures, a discovery cohort of some 99 patients was used, comprising some 45 with Graves' ophthalmopathy and 57 with stable Graves' hyperthyroidism. Prospective prediction of ophthalmopathy was tested in an independent validation cohort of about 19 hyperthyroidism patients and 17 patients who later progressed to ophthalmopathy. For training and testing, the 100 or so patients in the discovery cohort were randomly divided in a 7:3 ratio. In more than 5 Graves' hyperthyroidism patients, the study also compared T-cell repertoires from thyroid tissue with T-cell repertoires from blood. After blood sampling, hyperthyroidism patients were treated with methimazole at a starting dose of 30 mg daily, and ophthalmopathy patients were treated with high-dose intravenous methylprednisolone. The paper reports TCR Vbeta CDR3 sequencing of 140 or so peripheral blood samples: some 44 ophthalmopathy, roughly 74 hyperthyroidism and about 17 progressor patients. Summary of the overall study and its limitations: A 13 V-J signature model separated ophthalmopathy from stable hyperthyroidism, with 87.88% sensitivity and about 81% specificity in cross-validation and 80%/75% in testing. In validation, progression to ophthalmopathy was predicted by the model with 65% to 71% sensitivity and 72.22% specificity, a median of roughly 6 months before onset. Most expanded thyroid clonotypes (frequency above 0.001) were also found in blood, which suggests that blood repertoires may mirror thyroid immune responses. No statistical method was used to set the sample size in advance, and investigators knew the group allocation.

Graves' hyperthyroidism was defined as stable when no progression to ophthalmopathy occurred over 18 months of follow-up. Hyperthyroidism patients were aged 18 to 65 years and newly diagnosed, with disease duration of less than 2 months. Patients with uncontrolled infections, other autoimmune diseases, pregnancy or lactation were excluded. Diagnoses were based on clinical symptoms, serum thyroxine and TRAb, thyroid ultrasound and orbital computed tomography. Ficoll-Paque density gradient centrifugation was used to isolate PBMCs from 10 ml of fresh peripheral blood. Total RNA was extracted using Trizol reagent, and RNA quality was assessed on an Agilent 2100 Bioanalyzer. The TCR beta CDR3 regions were amplified from RNA transcripts. For the first round of RT-PCR on the TCR CDR3, the HTBI primer set was used together with the Qiagen OneStep RT-PCR kit. The libraries were constructed in a second round of multiplex PCR and then size-selected and purified. The libraries were sequenced on an Illumina HiSeq2000 using paired-end 100 bp reads. The original methods were these. SOAPnuke was used to process the raw data, throwing out any read that contained adapters or uncalled bases, had a mean Phred below 15, or lacked an exact constant-primer or identifier match. COPE v1.2.5 was used to merge the high-quality paired reads, and each unique nucleotide sequence was defined as a clonotype. Clonotypes were aligned to IMGT TRBV, TRBD and TRBJ reference segments using MiTCR v1.1. The analysis included only V-J combinations with a frequency above 0.0001, which together covered approximately 99% of the repertoires. A TCS score was defined as the ratio between F50 (clonal expansion) and ExV (chaos), using BLOSUM62-based TCRdist between CDR3 peptides within each V-J. Welch's t-statistics and random forest reduced 500 to 550 V-J features to some 14, which were used in a naive Bayes classifier (R e1071). The public reads were run again by TCRdb, first through fastp at Q25 and then through MiXCR, and only productive beta chains were kept. Rows with one shared CDR3 protein collapse into an entry with the most common genes and DNA. The V and J calls were not made by the authors but by TCRdb's processing. This sample gives approximately 410,000 distinct CDR3 sequences in total; roughly 13% of them show up just once. The biggest ten clones account for approximately 5.8% of the sample.

As concerns this clonotype: It lacks a known antigen. The input lacks base qualities; no much larger clone sits a single base away.

A distance of 11 bases separates the germline ends of V and J, which lose 6 bases and 0 bases respectively. The germline V gene supplies CDR1 MNHNS and CDR2 SASEGT. The CDR3 goes from the cysteine to the phenylalanine over 14 residues. Only the CDR3 portion is preserved as DNA: 42 bases, with reading frame beginning at the first base. This sequence was found in a woman under 30 with Graves' hyperthyroidism. The sequencing sample was made of blood. The V and J segments used are TRBV6-1 and TRBJ1-2, and perhaps TRBD1 as D gene, on 6 matching bases. The sequenced DNA is TGTGCCAGCAGCGCGGGACACTCTAACTATGGCTACACCTTC. It encodes CASSAGHSNYGYTF.